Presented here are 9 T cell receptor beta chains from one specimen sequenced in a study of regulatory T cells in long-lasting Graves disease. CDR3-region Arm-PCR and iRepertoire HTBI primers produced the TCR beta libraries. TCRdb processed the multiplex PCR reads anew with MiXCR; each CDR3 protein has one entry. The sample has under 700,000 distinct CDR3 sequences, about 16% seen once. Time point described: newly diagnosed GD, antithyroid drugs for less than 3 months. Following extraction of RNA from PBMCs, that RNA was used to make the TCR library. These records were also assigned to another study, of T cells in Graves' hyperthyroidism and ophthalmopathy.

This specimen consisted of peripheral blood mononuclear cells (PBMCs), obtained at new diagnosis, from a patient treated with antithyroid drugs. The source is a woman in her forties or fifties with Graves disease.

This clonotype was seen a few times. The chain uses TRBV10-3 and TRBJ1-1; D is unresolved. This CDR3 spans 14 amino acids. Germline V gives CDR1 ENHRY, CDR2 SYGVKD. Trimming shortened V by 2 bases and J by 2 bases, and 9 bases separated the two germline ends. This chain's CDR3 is CAISEPTDNTEAFF. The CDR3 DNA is TGTGCCATCAGTGAGCCGACCGACAACACTGAAGCTTTCTTT.

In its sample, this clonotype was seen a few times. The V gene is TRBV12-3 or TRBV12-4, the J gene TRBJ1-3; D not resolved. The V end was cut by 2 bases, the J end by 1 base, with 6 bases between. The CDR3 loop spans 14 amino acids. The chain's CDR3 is CASSLRQSGNTIYF. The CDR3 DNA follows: TGTGCCAGCAGTTTACGTCAGTCTGGAAACACCATATATTTT.

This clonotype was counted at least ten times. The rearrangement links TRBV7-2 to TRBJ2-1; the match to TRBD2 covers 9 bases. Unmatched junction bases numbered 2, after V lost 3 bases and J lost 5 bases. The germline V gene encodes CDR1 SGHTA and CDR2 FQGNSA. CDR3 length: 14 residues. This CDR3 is CASSLASGDNEQFF. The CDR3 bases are TGTGCCAGCAGCTTGGCTAGCGGGGACAATGAGCAGTTCTTC.

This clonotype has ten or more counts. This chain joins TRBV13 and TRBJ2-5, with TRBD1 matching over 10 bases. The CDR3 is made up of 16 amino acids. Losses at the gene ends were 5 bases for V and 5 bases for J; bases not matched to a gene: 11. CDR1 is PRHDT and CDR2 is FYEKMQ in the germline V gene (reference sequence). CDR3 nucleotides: TGTGCCAGCAGCAACACTCGACAGGGGGCTGAGGAGACCCAGTACTTC. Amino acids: CASSNTRQGAEETQYF.

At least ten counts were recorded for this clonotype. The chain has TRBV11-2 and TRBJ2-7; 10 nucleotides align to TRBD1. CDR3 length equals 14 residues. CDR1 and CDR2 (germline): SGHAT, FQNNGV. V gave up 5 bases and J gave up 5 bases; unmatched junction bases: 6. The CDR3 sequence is CASSDRDRGNEQYF. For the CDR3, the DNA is TGTGCCAGCAGCGACCGGGACAGGGGTAACGAGCAGTACTTC.

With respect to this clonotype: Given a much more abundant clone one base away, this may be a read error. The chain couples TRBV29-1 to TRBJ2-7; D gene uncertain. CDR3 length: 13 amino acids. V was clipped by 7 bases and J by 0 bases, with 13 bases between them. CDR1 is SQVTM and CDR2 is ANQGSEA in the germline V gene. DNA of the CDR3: TGCAGCGCCTCAGCGCCAAGCTCCTACGAGCAGTACTTC. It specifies CSASAPSSYEQYF.

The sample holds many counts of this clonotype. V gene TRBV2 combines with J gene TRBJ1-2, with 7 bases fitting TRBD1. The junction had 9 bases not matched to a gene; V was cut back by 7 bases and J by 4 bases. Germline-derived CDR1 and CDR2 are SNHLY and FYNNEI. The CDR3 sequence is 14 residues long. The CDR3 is CASNKDRRAYGYTF. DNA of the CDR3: TGTGCCAGCAACAAGGACAGGAGAGCCTATGGCTACACCTTC.

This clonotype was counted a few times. CDR3 coding DNA: TGTGCCAGCAGCCCCGACAGGGCGCCGACAGATACGCAGTATTTT. This codes for CASSPDRAPTDTQYF. The V gene is TRBV7-9, the J gene TRBJ2-3; TRBD1 matches at 7 bases. The CDR3 is 15 residues long. V shed 5 bases, J shed 3 bases, and the junction held 8 bases outside the gene matches. The V gene's germline CDR1 is SEHNR and CDR2 FQNEAQ (reference sequence).

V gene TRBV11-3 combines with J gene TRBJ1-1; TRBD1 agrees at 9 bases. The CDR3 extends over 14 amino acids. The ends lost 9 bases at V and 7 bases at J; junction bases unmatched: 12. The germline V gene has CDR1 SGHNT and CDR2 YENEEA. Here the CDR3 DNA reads TGTGCCAGTTCCCCTGGACAGGGGTTTGGTGAAGCTTTCTTT. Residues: CASSPGQGFGEAFF.